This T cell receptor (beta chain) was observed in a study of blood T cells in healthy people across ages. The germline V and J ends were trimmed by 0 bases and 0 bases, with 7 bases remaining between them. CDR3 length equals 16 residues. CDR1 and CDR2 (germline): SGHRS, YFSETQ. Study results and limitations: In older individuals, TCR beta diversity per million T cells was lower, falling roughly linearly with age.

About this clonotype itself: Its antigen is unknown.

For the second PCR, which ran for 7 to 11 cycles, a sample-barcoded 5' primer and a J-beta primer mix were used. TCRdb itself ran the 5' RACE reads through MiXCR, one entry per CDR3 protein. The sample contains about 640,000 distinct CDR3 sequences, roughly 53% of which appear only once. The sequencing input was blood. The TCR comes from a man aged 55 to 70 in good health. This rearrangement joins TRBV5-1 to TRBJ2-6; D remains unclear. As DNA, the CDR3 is TGCGCCAGCAGCTTGGGAAGGTTCTCTGGGGCCAACGTCCTGACTTTC. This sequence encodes CASSLGRFSGANVLTF. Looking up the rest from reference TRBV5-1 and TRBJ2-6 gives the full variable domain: KAGVTQTPRYLIKTRGQQVTLSCSPISGHRSVSWYQQTPGQGLQFLFEYFSETQRNKGNFPGRFSGRQFSNSRSEMNVSTLELGDSALYLCASSLGRFSGANVLTFGAGSRLTVL.